Presented here are 28 T cell receptor beta chains from one specimen sequenced in a study of blood T cell repertoires in COVID-19. The table came from immunoSEQ multiplex PCR; TCRdb's copy has only in-frame clones and leaves some out. The sample holds around 260,000 clones, around 84% seen once. The sample consisted of peripheral blood. These receptors were obtained from a man aged 55 to 69 with acute or convalescent COVID-19.

This clone showed up just once. The chain couples TRBV12-3 or TRBV12-4 to TRBJ1-5, with TRBD1 matching over 7 bases. Germline trimming cut 8 bases from V and 7 bases from J; bases unmatched to any gene: 8. The CDR3 contains 13 residues. The CDR3 loop reads CASGFQGQQPQHF. CDR3 DNA: TGTGCCAGCGGATTTCAGGGACAGCAGCCCCAGCATTTT.

The CDR3 coding sequence is TGTGCCAGCAGCTTGAGGGGGTGGTACGAGCAGTACTTC. Amino acids: CASSLRGWYEQYF. The J gene is TRBJ2-7, the V gene TRBV5-8, with a possible D match to TRBD1 (6 bases). Trimming took off 1 base at V and 4 bases at J, with 9 bases between the two ends. Per the germline V gene, CDR1 is SGHTS and CDR2 is YDEGEE. The CDR3 totals 13 residues.

The V call is TRBV9, the J call TRBJ1-2, with 7 nucleotides matching TRBD1. Germline trimming cut 0 bases from V and 1 base from J; bases unmatched to any gene: 9. The CDR3 spans 17 residues. Germline lookup yields CDR1 SGDLS and CDR2 YYNGEE. Here the CDR3 DNA reads TGTGCCAGCAGCGTAGGTATGAGGGGGCTTCATAACTATGGCTACACCTTC. Protein: CASSVGMRGLHNYGYTF.

The gene calls are TRBV29-1 and TRBJ1-1; 7 positions agree with TRBD1. The junction had 7 bases not matched to a gene; V was cut back by 5 bases and J by 1 base. The CDR3 spans 14 residues. Germline V lookup: CDR1 SQVTM, CDR2 ANQGSEA. In DNA form, the CDR3 reads TGCAGCGTTACCCAGGGGGGAACGAACACTGAAGCTTTCTTT. It specifies CSVTQGGTNTEAFF.

The J gene is TRBJ2-3, the V gene TRBV28; D call uncertain. Germline-derived CDR1 and CDR2 are MDHEN and SYDVKM. The CDR3 spans 14 residues. V lost 3 bases and J lost 1, with 8 bases in between. CDR3 sequence: CASSFTQGTDTQYF. CDR3 DNA: TGTGCCAGCAGTTTTACACAAGGCACAGATACGCAGTATTTT. The whole variable domain, filled in from reference TRBV28 and TRBJ2-3, reads DVKVTQSSRYLVKRTGEKVFLECVQDMDHENMFWYRQDPGLGLRLIYFSYDVKMKEKGDIPEGYSVSREKKERFSLILESASTNQTSMYLCASSFTQGTDTQYFGPGTRLTVL.

The V gene is TRBV10-3, the J gene TRBJ2-5; possibly TRBD2 for D (5 bases). V was clipped by 5 bases and J by 4 bases, with 20 bases between them. CDR1 is ENHRY, CDR2 SYGVKD, per germline. The CDR3 runs to 16 residues. Here the CDR3 DNA reads TGTGCCATCAGTAGTGCTAAGTCCCGGGATTCAGAGACCCAGTACTTC. Translated, it gives CAISSAKSRDSETQYF.

CDR3 loop: CASSPAGLANTGELFF. DNA for the CDR3: TGTGCCAGCAGCCCCGCGGGACTAGCGAACACCGGGGAGCTGTTTTTT. This sequence joins TRBV7-9 and TRBJ2-2; 8 bases line up with TRBD2. CDR3 length: 16 residues. V lost 5 bases, J lost 0 bases, and 5 bases stayed unmatched. CDR1 is SEHNR, CDR2 FQNEAQ, per germline (reference sequence).

The chain combines TRBV2 with TRBJ2-7, with TRBD2 matching 8 bases. Germline V CDR1 and CDR2: SNHLY, FYNNEI. CDR3 length: 17 amino acids. The V gene end was trimmed by 6 bases and the J gene end by 5 bases; junction bases not matched to a gene: 18. This CDR3 reads CASSLTTVRGGGNEQYF. In nucleotides, the CDR3 is TGTGCCAGCAGCCTCACAACCGTACGGGGGGGAGGGAACGAGCAGTACTTC.

The rearrangement links TRBV3-1 (or the pseudogene TRBV3-2) to TRBJ1-2; tentative D call: TRBD1 (5 bases). Per the germline V gene, CDR1 is LGHDT and CDR2 is YNNKEL (reference sequence). This CDR3 has 16 amino acids. Trimming removed 4 bases at V and 8 bases at J, with 23 bases between. DNA for the CDR3: TGTGCCAGCAGCCTCCTTGGGGGGGAAGGAGGACACGGCTACACCTTC. It encodes CASSLLGGEGGHGYTF.

The V gene is TRBV5-1, the J gene TRBJ1-2, with a tentative D call TRBD1 (5 bases). V was shortened by 3 bases and J by 5 bases, with 11 bases between the two germline ends. The CDR3 runs 13 residues. The V gene's germline CDR1 is SGHRS and CDR2 YFSETQ. CDR3 sequence reads: CASSSGGAYGYTF. As DNA, the CDR3 is TGCGCCAGCAGCTCGGGCGGGGCATATGGCTACACCTTC.

The V call is TRBV6-1, the J call TRBJ2-7; 7 positions agree with TRBD2. The CDR3 has 15 residues. Germline V gene data show CDR1 as MNHNS and CDR2 as SASEGT. With 3 bases clipped from V and 0 bases from J, the junction kept 5 bases outside the gene matches. CDR3 DNA: TGTGCCAGCAGTGACAGGGAGGGGAGCTCCTACGAGCAGTACTTC. The encoded protein is CASSDREGSSYEQYF.

The rearrangement joins TRBV10-3 to TRBJ1-2, with D perhaps matching TRBD1 (6 bases). The V gene lost 0 bases and the J gene lost 4 bases, with 12 bases spanning the gap. This CDR3 region has 15 residues. From germline, CDR1 is ENHRY and CDR2 SYGVKD. CDR3 DNA sequence: TGTGCCATCAGTGAGTCTGGCAGGGGCCCCTATGGCTACACCTTC. Residues: CAISESGRGPYGYTF.

The V gene is TRBV5-4, the J gene TRBJ2-2; D is perhaps TRBD1 (6 bases). The ends were cut back, 3 bases at V and 6 bases at J, with 12 bases in the middle. The germline CDR1 and CDR2 sequences are SGHNT and YYREEE (reference sequence). The CDR3 totals 14 residues. In DNA form, the CDR3 reads TGTGCCAGCAGCTATTCAGGGGAAGCCGGGGAGCTGTTTTTT. It translates to CASSYSGEAGELFF.

Points on this clone: One base away lies a much larger clone, so this may be a sequencing read error. The chain couples TRBV10-3 to TRBJ1-6, with D perhaps matching TRBD1 (6 bases). The CDR3 extends over 15 amino acids. CDR1 is ENHRY and CDR2 is SYGVKD in the germline V gene. As DNA, the CDR3 is TGTGCCACCAGTGAGTCAACAGGGATTGGGTCACCCCTCCACTTT. Its translation: CATSESTGIGSPLHF.

A note on this clone: One junction end does not reproduce the germline sequence, and a read error may be involved. The chain couples TRBV11-2 to TRBJ1-2; 11 positions agree with TRBD1. Looked up from germline, CDR1 is SGHAT and CDR2 is FQNNGV. The CDR3 totals 13 residues. Here the CDR3 reads CASSSQRTGGPHF. The CDR3 DNA sequence: TGTGCCAGCAGCTCCCAGAGGACAGGGGGCCCTCACTTC.

This rearrangement joins TRBV18 to TRBJ2-2, with 7 bases that match TRBD1. The CDR3 totals 16 residues. V gave up 2 bases and J gave up 4 bases; unmatched junction bases: 7. Per germline, CDR1 KGHSH and CDR2 LQKENI. The CDR3 spells CASSPSLTGSTGELFF. As DNA, the CDR3 is TGTGCCAGCTCACCATCGTTGACAGGGTCCACCGGGGAGCTGTTTTTT.

The chain is built from TRBV19 and TRBJ2-1; TRBD2 matches 9 bases. CDR3 size: 15 residues. Looked up from germline, CDR1 is LNHDA and CDR2 is SQIVND (reference sequence). Trimming cost V 3 bases and J 6 bases; bases outside gene matches: 6. The CDR3 DNA follows: TGTGCCAGTAGTATGGTGCGGGGGGGCCCCAATGAGCAGTTCTTC. Its translation: CASSMVRGGPNEQFF.

This chain connects TRBV19 to TRBJ2-7; 7 bases align to TRBD2. J gave up 6 bases and V 3 bases, and 11 bases lay outside the gene matches. Germline V CDR1 and CDR2: LNHDA, SQIVND (reference sequence). This CDR3 is 15 amino acids long. As DNA, the CDR3 is TGTGCCAGTAGTATTAATGCGGGAGTCGGGTCCGAGCAGTACTTC. Protein sequence: CASSINAGVGSEQYF.

This chain uses TRBV5-1 with TRBJ2-1; tentatively, D is TRBD2 (6 bases). There are 14 residues in the CDR3. Trimming removed 4 bases at V and 4 bases at J, with 12 bases between. Germline V gene sequence: CDR1 SGHRS, CDR2 YFSETQ. The DNA of the CDR3 is TGCGCCAGCAGCCCCCTGACTAGATACAATGAGCAGTTCTTC. Translation: CASSPLTRYNEQFF. Filled out from reference TRBV5-1 and TRBJ2-1, the complete variable domain reads KAGVTQTPRYLIKTRGQQVTLSCSPISGHRSVSWYQQTPGQGLQFLFEYFSETQRNKGNFPGRFSGRQFSNSRSEMNVSTLELGDSALYLCASSPLTRYNEQFFGPGTRLTVL.

The chain carries TRBV7-9 and TRBJ2-2, with 13 bases identical to TRBD2. The germline CDR1 and CDR2 sequences are SEHNR and FQNEAQ (reference sequence). With V trimmed by 3 bases and J by 12 bases, 4 bases remained unmatched. The CDR3 has 14 residues. The CDR3 reads CASSFGLAGEKLFF. As DNA, the CDR3 is TGTGCCAGCAGCTTCGGACTAGCGGGAGAAAAGCTGTTTTTT.

CDR3 nucleotides: TGTGCCAGCAGCCAAGCTGGGACAGGGCACGAAAAACTGTTTTTT. Residues: CASSQAGTGHEKLFF. V and J are TRBV4-2 and TRBJ1-4; 9 bases line up with TRBD1. The CDR3 is 15 amino acids. Germline V CDR1 and CDR2: LGHNA, YNFKEQ. J was trimmed by 8 bases and V by 1 base; bases with no gene match: 5.

The chain employs TRBV6-6 and TRBJ2-7, with D perhaps TRBD2 (7 bases). The germline V gene encodes CDR1 MNHNY and CDR2 SVGAGI (reference sequence). Trimming removed 6 bases at V and 0 bases at J, with 15 bases between. The CDR3 is 15 residues long. The CDR3 DNA sequence: TGTGCCAGCAGGGGGGGGGCAGGGGTCTCCTACGAGCAGTACTTC. Translated, it gives CASRGGAGVSYEQYF.

V usage is TRBV7-9 and J usage is TRBJ2-1, with D maybe TRBD1 (6 bases). The germline V gene has CDR1 SEHNR and CDR2 FQNEAQ (reference sequence). This CDR3 has 14 amino acids. The V and J ends lost 7 bases and 7 bases respectively, with 17 bases between them. CDR3 sequence (DNA): TGTGCCAGCAACGGACTGGGGACAATGAATGAGCAGTTCTTC. This sequence encodes CASNGLGTMNEQFF.

The chain joins TRBV6-1 to TRBJ2-7, with 12 bases matching TRBD2. Per the germline V gene, CDR1 is MNHNS and CDR2 is SASEGT. J lost 6 bases, V lost 3 bases, and 3 bases had no gene match. The CDR3 runs to 14 residues. The CDR3 bases are TGTGCCAGCAGTGAGCTAGCGGGGGGGAGCGAGCAGTACTTC. Translating it yields CASSELAGGSEQYF.

This chain joins TRBV29-1 and TRBJ1-1; 10 bases agree with TRBD1. Germline V CDR1 and CDR2: SQVTM, ANQGSEA. The CDR3 extends over 16 amino acids. Trimming cost V 8 bases and J 1 base; bases outside gene matches: 13. CDR3 DNA sequence: TGCAGCATAAGCACCCGGGACAGGGGCGCGAACACTGAAGCTTTCTTT. Translating gives CSISTRDRGANTEAFF. Filled out from reference TRBV29-1 and TRBJ1-1, the complete variable domain reads SAVISQKPSRDICQRGTSLTIQCQVDSQVTMMFWYRQQPGQSLTLIATANQGSEATYESGFVIDKFPISRPNLTFSTLTVSNMSPEDSSIYLCSISTRDRGANTEAFFGQGTRLTVV.

The chain links TRBV16 to TRBJ2-5; no firm D call. V shed 4 bases and J shed 0 bases, with 9 bases lying between them. This CDR3 has 14 residues. Germline V gene data show CDR1 as KGHSY and CDR2 as FQNENV. As DNA, the CDR3 is TGTGCCAGCAGCCTAAGCGTTTACCAAGAGACCCAGTACTTC. It specifies CASSLSVYQETQYF.

The chain joins TRBV11-2 to TRBJ2-5, with a tentative D call TRBD1 (5 bases). Germline V CDR1 and CDR2: SGHAT, FQNNGV. V was cut by 4 bases and J by 4 bases, with 7 bases left in between. The CDR3 totals 12 residues. The CDR3 sequence: CASSSRGETQYF. CDR3 DNA: TGTGCCAGCAGCTCTAGGGGAGAGACCCAGTACTTC.

This clone was counted once. V and J are TRBV6-2 or TRBV6-3 and TRBJ2-3; D may be TRBD2 (6 bases). This CDR3 comprises 18 residues. Trimming took off 0 bases at V and 2 bases at J, with 18 bases between the two ends. The germline gives CDR1 MNHEY, CDR2 SVGEGT. The CDR3 protein is CASSYSFAPGLPTDTQYF. The DNA for the CDR3 is TGTGCCAGCAGTTACTCGTTTGCCCCTGGACTACCCACAGATACGCAGTATTTT.